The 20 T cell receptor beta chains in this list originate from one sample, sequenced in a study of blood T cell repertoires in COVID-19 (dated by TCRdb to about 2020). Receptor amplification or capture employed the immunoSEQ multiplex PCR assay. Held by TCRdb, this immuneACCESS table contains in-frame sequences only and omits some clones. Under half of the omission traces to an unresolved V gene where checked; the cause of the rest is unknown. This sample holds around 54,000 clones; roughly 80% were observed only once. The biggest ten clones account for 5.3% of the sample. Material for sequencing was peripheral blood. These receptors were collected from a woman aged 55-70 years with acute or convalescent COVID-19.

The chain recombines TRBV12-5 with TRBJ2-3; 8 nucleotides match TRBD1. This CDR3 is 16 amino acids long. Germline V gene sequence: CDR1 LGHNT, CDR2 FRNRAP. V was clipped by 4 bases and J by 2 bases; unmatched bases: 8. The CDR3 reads CASGWGDRRITDTQYF. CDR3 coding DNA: TGTGCTAGTGGTTGGGGGGACAGGCGTATCACAGATACGCAGTATTTT.

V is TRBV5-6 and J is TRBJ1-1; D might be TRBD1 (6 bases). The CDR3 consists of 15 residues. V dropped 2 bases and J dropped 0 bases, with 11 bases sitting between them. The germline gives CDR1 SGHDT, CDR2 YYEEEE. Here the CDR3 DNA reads TGTGCCAGCAGCTTTCTACGGGACATGAACACTGAAGCTTTCTTT. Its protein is CASSFLRDMNTEAFF.

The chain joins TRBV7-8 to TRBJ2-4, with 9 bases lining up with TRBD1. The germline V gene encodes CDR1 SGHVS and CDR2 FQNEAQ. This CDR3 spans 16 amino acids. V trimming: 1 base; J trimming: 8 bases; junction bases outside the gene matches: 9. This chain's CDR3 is CASSLVGQGRGDIQYF. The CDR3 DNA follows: TGTGCCAGCAGCTTAGTGGGACAGGGAAGGGGGGACATTCAGTACTTC.

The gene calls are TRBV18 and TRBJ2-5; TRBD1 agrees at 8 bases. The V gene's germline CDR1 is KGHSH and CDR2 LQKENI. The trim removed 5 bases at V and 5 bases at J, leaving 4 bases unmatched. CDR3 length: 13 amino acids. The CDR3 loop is CASSSTGVETQYF. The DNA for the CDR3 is TGTGCCAGCTCATCGACAGGGGTGGAGACCCAGTACTTC.

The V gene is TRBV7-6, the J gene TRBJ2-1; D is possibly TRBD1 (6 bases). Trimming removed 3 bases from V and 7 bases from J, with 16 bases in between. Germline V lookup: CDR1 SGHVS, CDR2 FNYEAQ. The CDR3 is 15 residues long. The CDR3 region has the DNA TGTGCCAGCAGCTTTGGGGTCTCTCAGGGGAATGAGCAGTTCTTC. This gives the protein CASSFGVSQGNEQFF.

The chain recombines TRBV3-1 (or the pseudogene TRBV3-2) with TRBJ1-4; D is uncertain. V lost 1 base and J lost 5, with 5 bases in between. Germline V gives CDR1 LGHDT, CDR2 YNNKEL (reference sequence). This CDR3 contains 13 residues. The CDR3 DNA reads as TGTGCCAGCAGCCAAGTGGAGAATGAAAAACTGTTTTTT. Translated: CASSQVENEKLFF.

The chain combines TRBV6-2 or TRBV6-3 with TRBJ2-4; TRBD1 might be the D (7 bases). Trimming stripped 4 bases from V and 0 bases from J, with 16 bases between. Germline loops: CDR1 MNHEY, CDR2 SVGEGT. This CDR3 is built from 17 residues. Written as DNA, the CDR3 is TGTGCCAGCAGTTCTCCCGCGGGACAGATAGCCAAAAACATTCAGTACTTC. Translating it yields CASSSPAGQIAKNIQYF.

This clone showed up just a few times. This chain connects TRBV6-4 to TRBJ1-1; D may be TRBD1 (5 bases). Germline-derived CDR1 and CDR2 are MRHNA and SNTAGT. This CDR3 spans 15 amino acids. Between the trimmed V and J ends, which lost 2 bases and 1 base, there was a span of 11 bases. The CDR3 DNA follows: TGTGCCAGCAGTGACGCGGGACTCCCGAACACTGAAGCTTTCTTT. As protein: CASSDAGLPNTEAFF.

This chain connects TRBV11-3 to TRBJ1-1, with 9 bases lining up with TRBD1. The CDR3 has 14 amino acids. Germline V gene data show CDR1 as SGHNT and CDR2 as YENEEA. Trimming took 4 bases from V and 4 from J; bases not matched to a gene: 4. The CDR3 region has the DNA TGTGCCAGCAGCTCCGGGACAGGGAGCACTGAAGCTTTCTTT. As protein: CASSSGTGSTEAFF. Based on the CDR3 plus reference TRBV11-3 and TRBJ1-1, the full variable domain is EAGVVQSPRYKIIEKKQPVAFWCNPISGHNTLYWYLQNLGQGPELLIRYENEEAVDDSQLPKDRFSAERLKGVDSTLKIQPAELGDSAVYLCASSSGTGSTEAFFGQGTRLTVV.

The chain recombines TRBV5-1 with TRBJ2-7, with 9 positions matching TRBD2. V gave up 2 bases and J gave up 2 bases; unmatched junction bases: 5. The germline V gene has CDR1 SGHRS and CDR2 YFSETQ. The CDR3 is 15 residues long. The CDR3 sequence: CASSLNLAGAYEQYF. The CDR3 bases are TGCGCCAGCAGCTTAAATTTAGCGGGGGCCTACGAGCAGTACTTC.

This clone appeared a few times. CDR3 DNA sequence: TGTGCCAGTAGTATTCCGCGGAGGGCTAGCGGGATTATGATTGCGTCCAAAAACATTCAGTACTTC. Encoded protein: CASSIPRRASGIMIASKNIQYF. The chain carries TRBV19 and TRBJ2-4; 9 positions match TRBD2. V was pared by 3 bases and J by 2 bases, with 23 bases of the junction left unmatched. From germline, CDR1 is LNHDA and CDR2 SQIVND (reference sequence). The CDR3 is 22 amino acids.

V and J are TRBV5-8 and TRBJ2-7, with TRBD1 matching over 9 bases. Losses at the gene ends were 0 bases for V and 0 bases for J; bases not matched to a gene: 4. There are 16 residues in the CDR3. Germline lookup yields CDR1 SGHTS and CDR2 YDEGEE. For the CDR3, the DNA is TGTGCCAGCAGCTTGGGGACAGGGGTGCACTCCTACGAGCAGTACTTC. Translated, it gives CASSLGTGVHSYEQYF.

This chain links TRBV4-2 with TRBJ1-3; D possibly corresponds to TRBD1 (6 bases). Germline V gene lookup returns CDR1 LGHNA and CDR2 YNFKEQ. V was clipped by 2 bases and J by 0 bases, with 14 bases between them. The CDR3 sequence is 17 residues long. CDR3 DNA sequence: TGTGCCAGCAGCCAATCTACAGGGATCATCTCTGGAAACACCATATATTTT. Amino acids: CASSQSTGIISGNTIYF.

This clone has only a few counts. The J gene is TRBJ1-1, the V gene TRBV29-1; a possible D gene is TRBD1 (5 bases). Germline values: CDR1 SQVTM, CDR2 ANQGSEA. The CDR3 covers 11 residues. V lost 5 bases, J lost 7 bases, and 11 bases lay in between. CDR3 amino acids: CSVQGALEAFF. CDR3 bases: TGCAGCGTTCAGGGCGCGCTTGAAGCTTTCTTT.

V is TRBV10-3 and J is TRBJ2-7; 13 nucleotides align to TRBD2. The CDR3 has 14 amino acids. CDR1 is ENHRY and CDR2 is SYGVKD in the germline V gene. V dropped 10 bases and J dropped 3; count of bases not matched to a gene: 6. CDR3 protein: CATTGLAGSYEQYF. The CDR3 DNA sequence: TGTGCCACCACGGGACTAGCGGGGAGCTACGAGCAGTACTTC.

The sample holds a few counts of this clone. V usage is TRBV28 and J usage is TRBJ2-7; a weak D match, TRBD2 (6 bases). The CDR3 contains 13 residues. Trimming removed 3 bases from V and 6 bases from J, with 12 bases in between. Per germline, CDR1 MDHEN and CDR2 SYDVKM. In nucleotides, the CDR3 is TGTGCCAGCAGTTTCCGACGGGGACTCGAGCAGTACTTC. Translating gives CASSFRRGLEQYF.

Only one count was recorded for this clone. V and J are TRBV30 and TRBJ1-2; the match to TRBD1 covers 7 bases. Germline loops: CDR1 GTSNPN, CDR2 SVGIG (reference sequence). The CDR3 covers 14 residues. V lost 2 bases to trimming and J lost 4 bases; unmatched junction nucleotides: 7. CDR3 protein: CAWSLAGGAYGYTF. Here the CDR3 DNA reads TGTGCCTGGAGTTTGGCAGGGGGTGCCTATGGCTACACCTTC.

CDR3 sequence: CASSSQGALGEETQYF. In DNA form, the CDR3 reads TGTGCCAGCAGTTCACAGGGGGCATTAGGGGAAGAGACCCAGTACTTC. The rearrangement joins TRBV27 to TRBJ2-5; 9 nucleotides agree with TRBD1. The germline CDR1 and CDR2 sequences are MNHEY and SMNVEV (reference sequence). There are 16 residues in the CDR3. The ends lost 4 bases at V and 3 bases at J; junction bases unmatched: 9.

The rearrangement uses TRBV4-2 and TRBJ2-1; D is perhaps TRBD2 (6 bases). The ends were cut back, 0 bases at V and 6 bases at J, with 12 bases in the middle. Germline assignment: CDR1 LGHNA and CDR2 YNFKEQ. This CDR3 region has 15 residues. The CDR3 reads CASSQDSGGGNEQFF. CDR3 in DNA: TGTGCCAGCAGCCAAGACTCTGGGGGAGGCAATGAGCAGTTCTTC.

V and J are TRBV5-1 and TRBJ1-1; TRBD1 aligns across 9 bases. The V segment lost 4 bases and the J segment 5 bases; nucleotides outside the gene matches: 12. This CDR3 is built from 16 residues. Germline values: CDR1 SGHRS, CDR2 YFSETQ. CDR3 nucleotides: TGCGCCAGCAGCACTGGAGGGACAGGGATGAGGACTGAAGCTTTCTTT. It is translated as CASSTGGTGMRTEAFF.